This T cell receptor (beta chain) originates from a study of T cells in Graves' hyperthyroidism and ophthalmopathy (dated by TCRdb to between 2018 and 2021). Looking at the study overall: Peripheral blood samples were taken at initial diagnosis, before any treatment was given. TCR V-J signatures able to tell the groups apart were searched for in a discovery cohort of 100 or so patients, of whom roughly 42 had Graves' ophthalmopathy and 57 had stable Graves' hyperthyroidism. An independent validation cohort of around 20 hyperthyroidism patients and some 15 patients who later progressed to ophthalmopathy tested prospective prediction of ophthalmopathy. For training and testing, the 100 or so patients in the discovery cohort were randomly divided in a 7:3 ratio. In about six Graves' hyperthyroidism patients, the study also compared T-cell repertoires from thyroid tissue with T-cell repertoires from blood. After blood sampling, hyperthyroidism patients were treated with methimazole at a starting dose of 30 mg daily, and ophthalmopathy patients were treated with high-dose intravenous methylprednisolone. According to the paper, TCR Vbeta CDR3 sequencing was carried out on 135 peripheral blood samples, which came from approximately 43 ophthalmopathy, 70 to 80 hyperthyroidism and about 17 progressor patients.

In its sample, this clonotype was seen many times. It lacks a known antigen. Base qualities are not provided; no much larger clone lies one nucleotide away. Overall results and qualifications from the work: Ophthalmopathy was separated from stable hyperthyroidism by a 13 V-J signature model, with 85% to 90% sensitivity and 81% to 83% specificity obtained in cross-validation and 80%/75% obtained in testing. During validation, the model predicted progression to ophthalmopathy a median of approximately 7 months ahead of onset, with roughly 65% sensitivity and about 75% specificity. Most expanded thyroid clonotypes (frequency above 0.001) were also detected in blood, suggesting blood repertoires may reflect thyroid immune responses. Sample size was not statistically predetermined, and investigators were not blinded to group allocation.

A patient counted as having stable Graves' hyperthyroidism if no progression to ophthalmopathy occurred over 18 months of follow-up. Hyperthyroidism patients were newly diagnosed, had a disease duration of under 2 months, and were aged 18 to 65 years. Any patient with an uncontrolled infection, another autoimmune disease, pregnancy or lactation was excluded. Diagnoses were established on the basis of clinical symptoms, serum thyroxine and TRAb, thyroid ultrasound, and orbital computed tomography. PBMCs were isolated from 7.5 to 10 ml of fresh peripheral blood by Ficoll-Paque density gradient centrifugation. Total RNA was extracted with Trizol reagent, and quality was checked on an Agilent 2100 Bioanalyzer. Amplification of TCR beta CDR3 regions was carried out from RNA transcripts. The first round of RT-PCR for the TCR CDR3 was performed with the HTBI primer set and the Qiagen OneStep RT-PCR kit. Libraries were constructed in a second round of multiplex PCR, after which size selection and purification were carried out. Sequencing of the libraries was done on an Illumina HiSeq2000 using paired-end 100 bp reads. Under the source paper's analysis protocol: SOAPnuke was used to process the raw data, with reads discarded if the reads contained adapters or uncalled bases, had a mean Phred below 15, or lacked an exact constant-primer or identifier match. COPE v1.2.5 was used to merge high-quality paired reads, and clonotypes were defined as unique nucleotide sequences. Clonotypes were aligned to IMGT TRBV, TRBD and TRBJ reference segments using MiTCR v1.1. Analysis was restricted to V-J combinations with a frequency above 0.0001, which covered about 99% of repertoires. The TCS score was defined as F50 (clonal expansion) divided by E x V (chaos), with BLOSUM62-based TCRdist calculated between CDR3 peptides within each V-J. Welch's t-statistics and random forest reduced around 510 V-J features to some 14, which were used in a naive Bayes classifier (R e1071). TCRdb reprocessing: public reads trimmed at Q25 with fastp, clones called with MiXCR, in-frame beta chains kept. Identical CDR3 protein sequences are pooled into one entry, listed with their most common genes and DNA. These V and J calls rely on TCRdb rather than the paper's analysis. The sample contains about 360,000 distinct CDR3 sequences, roughly 13% of them found a single time. The ten largest clones represent 9% to 9.5% of the sample.

This TCR derives from a woman between 18 and 29 years old with Graves' hyperthyroidism. The sequencing sample was made of blood.

The CDR3 protein: CAWTPGTKLTDTQYF. The nucleotides are TGTGCCTGGACTCCCGGTACTAAACTCACAGATACGCAGTATTTT. The chain is assembled from TRBV30 and TRBJ2-3; confidence is insufficient to name the D gene. Including cysteine and phenylalanine, the CDR3 has 15 amino acids. The CDR3 DNA has 45 bases and is translated from base 1. Reading the germline V gene (reference sequence) gives CDR1 GTSNPN and CDR2 SVGIG. V was cut back by 4 bases and J by 2 bases, leaving a gap of 16 bases between them.